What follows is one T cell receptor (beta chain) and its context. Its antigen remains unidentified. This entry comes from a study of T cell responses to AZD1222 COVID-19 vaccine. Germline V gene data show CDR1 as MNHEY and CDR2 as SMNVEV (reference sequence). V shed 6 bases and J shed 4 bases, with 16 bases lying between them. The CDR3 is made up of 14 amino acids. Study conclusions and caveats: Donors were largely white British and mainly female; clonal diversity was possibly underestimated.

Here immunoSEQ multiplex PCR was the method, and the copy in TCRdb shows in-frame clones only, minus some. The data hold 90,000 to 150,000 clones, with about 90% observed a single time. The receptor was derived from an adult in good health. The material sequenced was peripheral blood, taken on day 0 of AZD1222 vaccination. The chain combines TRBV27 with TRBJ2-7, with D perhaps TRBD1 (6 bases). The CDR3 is CASSQVQGQYEQYF. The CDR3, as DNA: TGTGCCAGCAGCCAAGTGCAGGGACAATACGAGCAGTACTTC.